This T cell receptor (beta chain) was profiled in a study of shared clonotypes between healthy human individuals. Across the study: Contributing individuals were two females and three males aged 18 to 49. CD8 memory received one plate per donor, CD8 naive two, CD4 memory three and CD4 naive three.

Approximately 30,000 T cell genomes (approximately 0.2 ug DNA) went into each sorted-subset replicate. Method: immunoSEQ multiplex PCR; TCRdb's copy keeps in-frame clones and lacks some. The sample consists of some 1 million clones, roughly 75% of them appearing once. The CDR3 has 10 residues. The germline V gene has CDR1 SGHDN and CDR2 FVKESK. Details on this clone: An end of the junction does not agree with germline; a read error may underlie this.

Subsets obtained from CD4+ cells comprised CD45RA+ naive and CD45RA-negative memory cells. Material for sequencing was memory CD4+ T cells sorted from blood. Sample subset: CD45RA-negative fraction. This chain connects TRBV14 to TRBJ1-1; D is perhaps TRBD1 (5 bases). This TCR was recovered from a man between 18 and 35 years old in good health. CDR3 coding DNA: TGTGCCAGCAGCCGCAGGGAGCTAAAGTTT. Encoded protein: CASSRRELKF.